The sequence of this T cell receptor beta chain was determined in a study of T cells in Graves' hyperthyroidism and ophthalmopathy. Amplification yielded TCR beta CDR3 regions, with RNA transcripts as the source. The primer set for the first-round RT-PCR of the TCR CDR3 was HTBI. TCRdb ran MiXCR on the multiplex PCR reads and lists one entry per CDR3 protein. The sample lists about 270,000 distinct CDR3 sequences, approximately 16% seen once, with about 33% in the top ten. This clonotype came up a few times. Sequenced input: blood. The clonotype originates from a woman in her fifties or sixties with Graves' hyperthyroidism that later progressed to Graves' ophthalmopathy.

The CDR3, as DNA: TGTGCCAGCAGCTTGCAAAGCGGGAGGGCCTGGACCGGGGAGCTGTTTTTT. Translating it yields CASSLQSGRAWTGELFF. This chain uses TRBV5-5 with TRBJ2-2, with 10 bases that match TRBD2. V lost 1 base to trimming and J lost 5 bases; unmatched junction nucleotides: 8. The CDR3 is 17 residues long. Germline V gene sequence: CDR1 SGHKS, CDR2 YYEKEE (reference sequence).